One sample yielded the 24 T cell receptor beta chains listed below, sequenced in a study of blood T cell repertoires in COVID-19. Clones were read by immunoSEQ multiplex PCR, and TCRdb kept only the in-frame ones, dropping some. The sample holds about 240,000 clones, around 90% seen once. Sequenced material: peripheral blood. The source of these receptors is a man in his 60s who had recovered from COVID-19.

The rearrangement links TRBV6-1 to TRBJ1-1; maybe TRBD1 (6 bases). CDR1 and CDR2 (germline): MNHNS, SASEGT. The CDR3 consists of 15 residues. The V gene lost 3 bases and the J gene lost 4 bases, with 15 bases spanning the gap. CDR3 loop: CASSDKPGVSTEAFF. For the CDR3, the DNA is TGTGCCAGCAGTGATAAACCAGGGGTAAGCACTGAAGCTTTCTTT.

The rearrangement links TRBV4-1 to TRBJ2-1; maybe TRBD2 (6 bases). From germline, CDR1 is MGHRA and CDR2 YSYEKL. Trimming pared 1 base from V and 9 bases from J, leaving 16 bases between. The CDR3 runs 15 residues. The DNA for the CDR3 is TGCGCCAGCAGCCAAGTTGTTGCTAGCGCGGCTGAGCAGTTCTTC. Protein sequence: CASSQVVASAAEQFF.

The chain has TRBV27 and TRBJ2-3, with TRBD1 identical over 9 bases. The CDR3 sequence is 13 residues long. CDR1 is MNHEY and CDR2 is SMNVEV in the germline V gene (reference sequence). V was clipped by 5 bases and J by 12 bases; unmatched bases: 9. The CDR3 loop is CASSVFPGQGQYF. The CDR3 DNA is TGTGCCAGCAGTGTCTTCCCGGGACAGGGACAGTATTTT.

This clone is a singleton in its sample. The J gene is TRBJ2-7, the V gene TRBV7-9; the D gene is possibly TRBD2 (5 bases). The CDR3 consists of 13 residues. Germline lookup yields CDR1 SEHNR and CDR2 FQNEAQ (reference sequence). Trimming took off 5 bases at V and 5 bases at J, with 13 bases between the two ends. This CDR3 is CASSQTGLHEQYV. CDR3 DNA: TGTGCCAGCAGCCAGACGGGGTTGCACGAGCAGTACGTC.

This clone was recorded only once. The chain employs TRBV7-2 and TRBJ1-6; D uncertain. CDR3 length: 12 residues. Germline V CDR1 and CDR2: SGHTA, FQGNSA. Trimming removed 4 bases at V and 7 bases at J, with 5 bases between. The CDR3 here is CASSYQNSPLHF. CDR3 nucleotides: TGTGCCAGCAGCTATCAGAATTCACCCCTCCACTTT.

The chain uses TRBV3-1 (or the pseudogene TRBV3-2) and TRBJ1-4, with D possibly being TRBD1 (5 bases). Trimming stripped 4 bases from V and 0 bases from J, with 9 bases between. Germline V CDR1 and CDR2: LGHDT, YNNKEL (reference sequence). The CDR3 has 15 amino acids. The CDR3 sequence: CASSRRQTTNEKLFF. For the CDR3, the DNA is TGTGCCAGCAGCCGGAGACAGACAACTAATGAAAAACTGTTTTTT.

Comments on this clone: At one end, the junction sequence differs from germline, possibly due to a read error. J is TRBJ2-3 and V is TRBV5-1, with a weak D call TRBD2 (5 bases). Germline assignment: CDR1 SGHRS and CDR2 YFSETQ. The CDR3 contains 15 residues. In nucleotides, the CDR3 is TGCGCCAGCAGATTGGGGAGTTATAACACAGATACGCAGTATTTT. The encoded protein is CASRLGSYNTDTQYF.

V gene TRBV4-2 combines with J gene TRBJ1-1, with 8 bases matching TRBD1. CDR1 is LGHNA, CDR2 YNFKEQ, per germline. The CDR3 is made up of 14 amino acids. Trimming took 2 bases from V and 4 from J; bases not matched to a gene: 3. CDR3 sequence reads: CASSQLTGGTEAFF. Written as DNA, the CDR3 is TGTGCCAGCAGCCAACTTACAGGGGGCACTGAAGCTTTCTTT.

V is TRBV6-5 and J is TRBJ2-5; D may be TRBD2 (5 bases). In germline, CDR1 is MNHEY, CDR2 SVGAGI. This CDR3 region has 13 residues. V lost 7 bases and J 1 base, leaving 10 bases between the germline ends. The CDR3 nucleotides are TGTGCCAGCATGTTCAGCGGCCAAGAGACCCAGTACTTC. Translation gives CASMFSGQETQYF.

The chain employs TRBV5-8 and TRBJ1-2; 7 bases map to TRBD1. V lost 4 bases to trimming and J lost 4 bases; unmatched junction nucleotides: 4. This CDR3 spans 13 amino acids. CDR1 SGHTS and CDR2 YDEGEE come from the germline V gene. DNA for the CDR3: TGTGCCAGCAGCCGGACAGGAGGCTATGGCTACACCTTC. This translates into CASSRTGGYGYTF.

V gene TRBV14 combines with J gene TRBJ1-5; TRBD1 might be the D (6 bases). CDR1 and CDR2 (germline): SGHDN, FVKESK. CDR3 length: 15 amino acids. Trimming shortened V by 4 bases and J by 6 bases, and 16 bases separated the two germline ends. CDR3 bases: TGTGCCAGCAGCCCGTGGACAGAGGGGAGTCAGCCCCAGCATTTT. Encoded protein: CASSPWTEGSQPQHF.

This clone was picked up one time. In DNA, the CDR3 is TGTGCCAGCAGCTTAGCGGACAGGGCTGGCTACACCTTC. It translates to CASSLADRAGYTF. This chain connects TRBV7-9 to TRBJ1-2, with 8 positions matching TRBD1. With 0 bases clipped from V and 7 bases from J, the junction kept 1 base outside the gene matches. Looked up from germline, CDR1 is SEHNR and CDR2 is FQNEAQ (reference sequence). This CDR3 comprises 13 residues. The whole variable domain, filled in from reference TRBV7-9 and TRBJ1-2, reads DTGVSQNPRHKITKRGQNVTFRCDPISEHNRLYWYRQTLGQGPEFLTYFQNEAQLEKSRLLSDRFSAERPKGSFSTLEIQRTEQGDSAMYLCASSLADRAGYTFGSGTRLTVV.

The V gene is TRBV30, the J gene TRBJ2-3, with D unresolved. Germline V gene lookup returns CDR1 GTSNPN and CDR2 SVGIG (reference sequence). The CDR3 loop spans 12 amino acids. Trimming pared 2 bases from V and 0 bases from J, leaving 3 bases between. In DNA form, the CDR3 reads TGTGCCTGGAGTACTAGCACAGATACGCAGTATTTT. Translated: CAWSTSTDTQYF.

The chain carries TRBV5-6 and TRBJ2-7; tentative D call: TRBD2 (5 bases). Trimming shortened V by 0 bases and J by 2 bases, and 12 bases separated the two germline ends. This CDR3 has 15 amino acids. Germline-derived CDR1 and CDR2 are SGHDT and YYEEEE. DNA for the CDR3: TGTGCCAGCAGCTTGGATCCTCGGCGGGCCTACGAGCAGTACGTC. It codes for CASSLDPRRAYEQYV.

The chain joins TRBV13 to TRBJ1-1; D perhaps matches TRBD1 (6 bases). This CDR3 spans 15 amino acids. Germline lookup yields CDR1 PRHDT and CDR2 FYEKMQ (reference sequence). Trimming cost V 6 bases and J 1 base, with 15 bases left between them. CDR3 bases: TGTGCCAGCAGGACCTGGGGCAGGGGGAACACTGAAGCTTTCTTT. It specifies CASRTWGRGNTEAFF.

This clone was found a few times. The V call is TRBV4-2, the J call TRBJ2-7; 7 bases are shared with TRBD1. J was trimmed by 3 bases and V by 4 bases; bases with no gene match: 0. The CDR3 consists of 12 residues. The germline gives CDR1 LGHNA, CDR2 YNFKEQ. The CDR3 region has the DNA TGTGCCAGCAGCCGACAGGGCTACGAGCAGTACTTC. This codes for CASSRQGYEQYF.

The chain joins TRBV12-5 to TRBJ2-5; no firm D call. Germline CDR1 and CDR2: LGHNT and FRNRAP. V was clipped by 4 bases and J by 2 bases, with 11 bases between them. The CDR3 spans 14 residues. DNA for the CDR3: TGTGCTAGTGGTTCCGGTGTCAGGCAAGAGACCCAGTACTTC. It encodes CASGSGVRQETQYF.

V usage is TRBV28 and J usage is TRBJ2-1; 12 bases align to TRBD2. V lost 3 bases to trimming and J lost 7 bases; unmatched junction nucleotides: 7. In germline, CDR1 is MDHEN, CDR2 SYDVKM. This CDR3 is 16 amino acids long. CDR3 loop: CASSFSSGGVYNEQFF. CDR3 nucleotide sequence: TGTGCCAGCAGTTTTTCTAGCGGGGGGGTATATAATGAGCAGTTCTTC.

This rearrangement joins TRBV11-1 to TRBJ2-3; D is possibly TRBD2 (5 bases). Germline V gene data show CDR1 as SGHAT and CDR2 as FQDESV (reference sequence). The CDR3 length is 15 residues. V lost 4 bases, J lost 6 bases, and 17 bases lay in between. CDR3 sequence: CASSSDSLLGDTQYF. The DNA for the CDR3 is TGTGCCAGCAGCTCGGACTCGCTACTGGGGGATACGCAGTATTTT.

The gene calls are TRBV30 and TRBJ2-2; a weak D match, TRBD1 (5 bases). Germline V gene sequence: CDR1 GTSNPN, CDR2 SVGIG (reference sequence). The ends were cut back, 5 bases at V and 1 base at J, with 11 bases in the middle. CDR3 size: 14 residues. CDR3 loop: CAWGTTGNTGELFF. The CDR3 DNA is TGTGCCTGGGGCACTACAGGGAACACCGGGGAGCTGTTTTTT. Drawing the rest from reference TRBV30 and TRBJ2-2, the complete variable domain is SQTIHQWPATLVQPVGSPLSLECTVEGTSNPNLYWYRQAAGRGLQLLFYSVGIGQISSEVPQNLSASRPQDRQFILSSKKLLLSDSGFYLCAWGTTGNTGELFFGEGSRLTVL.

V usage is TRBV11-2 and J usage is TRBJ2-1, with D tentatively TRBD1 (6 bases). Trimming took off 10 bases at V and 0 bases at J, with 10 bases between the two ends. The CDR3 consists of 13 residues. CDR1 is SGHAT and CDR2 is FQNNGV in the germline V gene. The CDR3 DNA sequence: TGTGCCACCATGGACAGCTCCTACAATGAGCAGTTCTTC. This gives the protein CATMDSSYNEQFF. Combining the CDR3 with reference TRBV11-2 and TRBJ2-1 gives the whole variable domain EAGVAQSPRYKIIEKRQSVAFWCNPISGHATLYWYQQILGQGPKLLIQFQNNGVVDDSQLPKDRFSAERLKGVDSTLKIQPAKLEDSAVYLCATMDSSYNEQFFGPGTRLTVL.

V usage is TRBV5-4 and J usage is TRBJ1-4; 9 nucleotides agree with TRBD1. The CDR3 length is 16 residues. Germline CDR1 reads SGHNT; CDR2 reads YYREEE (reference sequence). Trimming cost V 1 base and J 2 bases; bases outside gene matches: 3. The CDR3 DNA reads TGTGCCAGCAGCTTGCTGACAGGGGGGACTAATGAAAAACTGTTTTTT. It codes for CASSLLTGGTNEKLFF.

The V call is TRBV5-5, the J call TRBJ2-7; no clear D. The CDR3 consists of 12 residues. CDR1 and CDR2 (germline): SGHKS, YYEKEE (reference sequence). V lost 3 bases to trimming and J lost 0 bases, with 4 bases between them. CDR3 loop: CASSSNSYEQYF. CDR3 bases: TGTGCCAGCAGCTCCAACTCCTACGAGCAGTACTTC.

CDR3 sequence (DNA): TGTGCCAGCAGCCCCGCCGGGACAGGGGGCGGCTACACCTTC. Its protein is CASSPAGTGGGYTF. The chain links TRBV14 to TRBJ1-2; 12 nucleotides line up with TRBD1. The CDR3 consists of 14 residues. V lost 4 bases, J lost 8 bases, and 5 bases stayed unmatched. Germline V lookup: CDR1 SGHDN, CDR2 FVKESK.